The rows below give T cell receptor beta chains drawn from one sample of a study of T cell repertoires in cytomegalovirus infection. In TCRdb, the reads were re-called with MiXCR into one record per CDR3 protein. The data contain about 220,000 distinct CDR3 sequences, about 38% of them singletons. Their target antigens are unknown. The sample consisted of CD8+ T cells from cultured PBMCs, taken from culture after CMV antigen stimulation. All receptors derive from a human donor in good health (CMV status not recorded). Some clones in this sample may be carry-over from other donors' samples. Both conserved end residues are part of each CDR3. Fields, in order: D gene, V gene, CDR3 length, clone size, J gene, CDR3 DNA, CDR3 protein. A D gene is named only where the DNA matches it firmly. Some rows have no size entry. The others give once, few or many, or a class for an expanded clone.

d_gene: .
v_gene: TRBV6-1
len: 15
abundance: .
j_gene: TRBJ1-2
CDR3nt: TGTGCCAGCAGTGAGCAGGAATCCCATAACTATGGCTACACCTTC
CDR3aa: CASSEQESHNYGYTF

d_gene: .
v_gene: TRBV7-2
len: 15
abundance: medium-sized
j_gene: TRBJ2-1
CDR3nt: TGTGCCAGCAGCCCCCAGGCGGGGGCGAGGCGTGAGCAGTTCTTC
CDR3aa: CASSPQAGARREQFF

d_gene: .
v_gene: TRBV5-4
len: 14
abundance: .
j_gene: TRBJ2-2
CDR3nt: TGTGCCAGCAGCTTGTTGGAGACAGACGGGGAGCTGTTTTTT
CDR3aa: CASSLLETDGELFF

d_gene: .
v_gene: TRBV7-3
len: 15
abundance: few
j_gene: TRBJ2-1
CDR3nt: TGTGCCAGCAGCTTGACCGAAAGCTCCTACAATGAGCAGTTCTTC
CDR3aa: CASSLTESSYNEQFF

d_gene: TRBD1
v_gene: TRBV6-5
len: 16
abundance: few
j_gene: TRBJ2-7
CDR3nt: TGTGCCAGCAGTTACTCCGTCGGGACAGTTCTCTACGAGCAGTACTTC
CDR3aa: CASSYSVGTVLYEQYF

d_gene: .
v_gene: TRBV19
len: 16
abundance: .
j_gene: TRBJ1-4
CDR3nt: TGTGCCAGTAGTACCCGGGACCCTTGGACGGATGAAAAACTGTTTTTT
CDR3aa: CASSTRDPWTDEKLFF

d_gene: TRBD1
v_gene: TRBV19
len: 17
abundance: few
j_gene: TRBJ2-7
CDR3nt: TGTGCCAGTAGTATGGGGGACAGCCTGCCCGTCGGATACGAGCAGTACTTC
CDR3aa: CASSMGDSLPVGYEQYF

d_gene: TRBD1
v_gene: TRBV18
len: 18
abundance: .
j_gene: TRBJ2-4
CDR3nt: TGTGCCAGCTCACCCCGTCCCGGGACAGGGGAAGCCAAAAACATTCAGTACTTC
CDR3aa: CASSPRPGTGEAKNIQYF

d_gene: TRBD1
v_gene: TRBV27
len: 15
abundance: few
j_gene: TRBJ1-2
CDR3nt: TGTGCCAGCAGTCCACCCTTGGGACAGACAGACGGCTACACCTTC
CDR3aa: CASSPPLGQTDGYTF

d_gene: .
v_gene: TRBV27
len: 15
abundance: .
j_gene: TRBJ2-7
CDR3nt: TGTGCCAGCAGTTTACAGGGTATTTCCTCCTACGAGCAGTACTTC
CDR3aa: CASSLQGISSYEQYF

d_gene: .
v_gene: TRBV12-3/TRBV12-4
len: 14
abundance: .
j_gene: TRBJ1-5
CDR3nt: TGTGCAAGCAGCGACCTGTGTTACAATCAGCCCCAGCATTTT
CDR3aa: CASSDLCYNQPQHF

d_gene: .
v_gene: TRBV30
len: 14
abundance: .
j_gene: TRBJ1-1
CDR3nt: TGTGCCTGGAGTGTATATGGTGAGAACACTGAAGCTTTCTTT
CDR3aa: CAWSVYGENTEAFF

d_gene: .
v_gene: TRBV6-2/TRBV6-3
len: 17
abundance: few
j_gene: TRBJ1-5
CDR3nt: TGTGCCAGCAGTTACGTCGCCAGGGGATATAGCAATCAGCCCCAGCATTTT
CDR3aa: CASSYVARGYSNQPQHF

d_gene: .
v_gene: TRBV27
len: 15
abundance: .
j_gene: TRBJ1-6
CDR3nt: TGTGCCAGCAGCCTCGCGGGCCGGGTGGCTTCACCCCTCCACTTT
CDR3aa: CASSLAGRVASPLHF

d_gene: TRBD1
v_gene: TRBV12-3/TRBV12-4
len: 15
abundance: once
j_gene: TRBJ2-1
CDR3nt: TGTGCCAGCAGTTTCCCCGGGACAGGGGTCAATGAGCAGTTCTTC
CDR3aa: CASSFPGTGVNEQFF

d_gene: .
v_gene: TRBV28
len: 15
abundance: .
j_gene: TRBJ1-5
CDR3nt: TGTGCCAGCAGTTTAAACAGGGTTAGCAATCAGCCCCAGCATTTT
CDR3aa: CASSLNRVSNQPQHF

d_gene: .
v_gene: TRBV6-4
len: 13
abundance: few
j_gene: TRBJ2-2
CDR3nt: TGTGCCAGCAGTGACCCCGTTCGGGGGGAGCTGTTTTTT
CDR3aa: CASSDPVRGELFF

d_gene: TRBD1
v_gene: TRBV7-9
len: 15
abundance: many
j_gene: TRBJ2-7
CDR3nt: TGTGCCAGCAGCTTAGACAGGGGCCTTTCCTACGAGCAGTACTTC
CDR3aa: CASSLDRGLSYEQYF

d_gene: TRBD2
v_gene: TRBV6-2/TRBV6-3
len: 16
abundance: .
j_gene: TRBJ2-7
CDR3nt: TGTGCCAGCAGTTACAGCCTCGGCGGGGGGTTCTACGAGCAGTACTTC
CDR3aa: CASSYSLGGGFYEQYF

d_gene: .
v_gene: TRBV6-2/TRBV6-3
len: 21
abundance: few
j_gene: TRBJ1-6
CDR3nt: TGTGCCAGCAGTTATGATGGAGGGGCCACAGGACGAAGCTCCTATAATTCACCCCTCCACTTT
CDR3aa: CASSYDGGATGRSSYNSPLHF

d_gene: .
v_gene: TRBV20-1
len: 14
abundance: .
j_gene: TRBJ1-2
CDR3nt: TGCAGTGCTAGAGATATGAGGGAGTTGGATGGCTACACCTTC
CDR3aa: CSARDMRELDGYTF

d_gene: TRBD2
v_gene: TRBV7-2
len: 15
abundance: few
j_gene: TRBJ2-3
CDR3nt: TGTGCCAGCAGCTCCCAGCGGGGGGCCATAGATACGCAGTATTTT
CDR3aa: CASSSQRGAIDTQYF

d_gene: TRBD2
v_gene: TRBV20-1
len: 14
abundance: .
j_gene: TRBJ2-1
CDR3nt: TGCAGTGCCCTACTAGCGGGACGGGGCAATGAGCAGTTCTTC
CDR3aa: CSALLAGRGNEQFF

d_gene: .
v_gene: TRBV9
len: 14
abundance: .
j_gene: TRBJ2-5
CDR3nt: TGTGCCAGCAGCGTCCCTGACAGTCAAGAGACCCAGTACTTC
CDR3aa: CASSVPDSQETQYF

d_gene: .
v_gene: TRBV4-1
len: 12
abundance: few
j_gene: TRBJ2-1
CDR3nt: TGCGCCAGCAGCCAAGATCGTATTGAGCAGTTCTTC
CDR3aa: CASSQDRIEQFF

d_gene: .
v_gene: TRBV7-2
len: 15
abundance: many
j_gene: TRBJ2-5
CDR3nt: TGTGCCAGCAGCCCGCGGGGCCGCGCGTGGGAGACCCAGTACTTC
CDR3aa: CASSPRGRAWETQYF

d_gene: TRBD1
v_gene: TRBV15
len: 15
abundance: .
j_gene: TRBJ1-2
CDR3nt: TGTGCCACCAGCAGAGGTGACAGGGAAGGAAATGGCTACACCTTC
CDR3aa: CATSRGDREGNGYTF

d_gene: .
v_gene: TRBV4-1
len: 15
abundance: .
j_gene: TRBJ1-1
CDR3nt: TGCGCCAGCAGCCAAGGTATAGCGGGGGTCACTGAAGCTTTCTTT
CDR3aa: CASSQGIAGVTEAFF

d_gene: TRBD2
v_gene: TRBV29-1
len: 17
abundance: .
j_gene: TRBJ2-1
CDR3nt: TGCAGCGTTCGGCTAGCGGGAGGGCCAGGAGGTAGAAATGAGCAGTTCTTC
CDR3aa: CSVRLAGGPGGRNEQFF

d_gene: .
v_gene: TRBV9
len: 12
abundance: .
j_gene: TRBJ2-3
CDR3nt: TGTGCCAGCAGCGCCCCCCGGGGTACGCAGTATTTT
CDR3aa: CASSAPRGTQYF

d_gene: TRBD1
v_gene: TRBV5-1
len: 16
abundance: .
j_gene: TRBJ1-2
CDR3nt: TGCGCCAGCAGCTTAGATCCGGGACAGGGCCACTATGGCTACACCTTC
CDR3aa: CASSLDPGQGHYGYTF

d_gene: .
v_gene: TRBV4-1
len: 14
abundance: .
j_gene: TRBJ2-7
CDR3nt: TGCGCCAGCAGCCACCGATTTGGGAGCTACGAGCAGTACTTC
CDR3aa: CASSHRFGSYEQYF

d_gene: .
v_gene: TRBV11-2
len: 18
abundance: .
j_gene: TRBJ2-2
CDR3nt: TGTGCCAGCAGCCTTACCAATGACCCATCATTCTTTTCCGGGGAGCTGTTTTTT
CDR3aa: CASSLTNDPSFFSGELFF

d_gene: .
v_gene: TRBV7-8
len: 18
abundance: many
j_gene: TRBJ2-6
CDR3nt: TGTGCCAGCAGCTTAGTTGCCAGTAGCATCTCTGGGGCCAACGTCCTGACTTTC
CDR3aa: CASSLVASSISGANVLTF

d_gene: TRBD2
v_gene: TRBV5-6
len: 17
abundance: .
j_gene: TRBJ2-7
CDR3nt: TGTGCCAGCAGCTTCTGGTTTAGGGTAGCGGGACGGATCGAGCAGTACTTC
CDR3aa: CASSFWFRVAGRIEQYF

d_gene: .
v_gene: TRBV11-2
len: 15
abundance: once
j_gene: TRBJ1-1
CDR3nt: TGTGCCAGCAGCTTATGGAGCAGGAAAGTCACTGAAGCTTTCTTT
CDR3aa: CASSLWSRKVTEAFF

d_gene: .
v_gene: TRBV27
len: 14
abundance: .
j_gene: TRBJ1-5
CDR3nt: TGTGCCAGCAGTTTAGGGGGCGCGTTCAGGCCCCAGCATTTT
CDR3aa: CASSLGGAFRPQHF

d_gene: .
v_gene: TRBV7-9
len: 14
abundance: .
j_gene: TRBJ2-5
CDR3nt: TGTGCCAGCAGCTATGCCGGAGGGTTCGAGACCCAGTACTTC
CDR3aa: CASSYAGGFETQYF

d_gene: .
v_gene: TRBV20-1
len: 12
abundance: .
j_gene: TRBJ1-2
CDR3nt: TGCAGTGCTAGACAGACTAACTATGGCTACACCTTC
CDR3aa: CSARQTNYGYTF

d_gene: .
v_gene: TRBV7-6
len: 11
abundance: .
j_gene: TRBJ2-7
CDR3nt: TGTGCCATCCTCCTCGGGAACGAGCAGTACTTC
CDR3aa: CAILLGNEQYF

d_gene: .
v_gene: TRBV24-1
len: 19
abundance: .
j_gene: TRBJ2-3
CDR3nt: TGTGCCACCAGTGCCCCCAGGGAGCGGCCGGGACACGCTGCAGATACGCAGTATTTT
CDR3aa: CATSAPRERPGHAADTQYF

d_gene: .
v_gene: TRBV5-4
len: 14
abundance: .
j_gene: TRBJ1-4
CDR3nt: TGTGCCAGCAGCTCCGGGGGTTACAATGAAAAACTGTTTTTT
CDR3aa: CASSSGGYNEKLFF

d_gene: .
v_gene: TRBV28
len: 14
abundance: .
j_gene: TRBJ2-7
CDR3nt: TGTGCCAGCGGTTCATTGCGGGACTTCCACGAGCAGTACTTC
CDR3aa: CASGSLRDFHEQYF

d_gene: .
v_gene: TRBV20-1
len: 13
abundance: .
j_gene: TRBJ1-4
CDR3nt: TGCAGTGCTAGAGAATGGGGTAATGAAAAACTGTTTTTT
CDR3aa: CSAREWGNEKLFF

d_gene: .
v_gene: TRBV11-2
len: 15
abundance: .
j_gene: TRBJ1-4
CDR3nt: TGTGCCAGCAGCTTAGAGTGGGGGCGCGGTGAAAAACTGTTTTTT
CDR3aa: CASSLEWGRGEKLFF

d_gene: .
v_gene: TRBV7-9
len: 11
abundance: .
j_gene: TRBJ2-7
CDR3nt: TGTGCCAGCAGCTCTAATTCGGAGCAGTACTTC
CDR3aa: CASSSNSEQYF

d_gene: .
v_gene: TRBV7-8
len: 15
abundance: .
j_gene: TRBJ2-5
CDR3nt: TGTGCCAGCAGTCCCCGAGTCGGGGTGCGGGAGACCCAGTACTTC
CDR3aa: CASSPRVGVRETQYF

d_gene: .
v_gene: TRBV7-9
len: 16
abundance: .
j_gene: TRBJ2-1
CDR3nt: TGTGCCAGCAGCCCCCTCCAAAGTAGGAGATACAATGAGCAGTTCTTC
CDR3aa: CASSPLQSRRYNEQFF

d_gene: .
v_gene: TRBV27
len: 12
abundance: .
j_gene: TRBJ2-1
CDR3nt: TGTGCCAGCAGTTCACAGGCAAATGAGCAGTTCTTC
CDR3aa: CASSSQANEQFF

d_gene: TRBD1
v_gene: TRBV7-2
len: 17
abundance: few
j_gene: TRBJ1-4
CDR3nt: TGTGCCAGCAGCACCCGGGACAGGGGGACAACTAATGAAAAACTGTTTTTT
CDR3aa: CASSTRDRGTTNEKLFF

d_gene: .
v_gene: TRBV4-1
len: 15
abundance: .
j_gene: TRBJ1-6
CDR3nt: TGCGCCAGCAGCCAAGCGGGGGGCATCAATTCACCCCTCCACTTT
CDR3aa: CASSQAGGINSPLHF

d_gene: .
v_gene: TRBV4-2
len: 15
abundance: .
j_gene: TRBJ2-7
CDR3nt: TGTGCCAGCAGCCAAGATCATCGAGCCTCCTACGAGCAGTACTTC
CDR3aa: CASSQDHRASYEQYF

d_gene: .
v_gene: TRBV20-1
len: 15
abundance: .
j_gene: TRBJ2-5
CDR3nt: TGCAGTGCTAGGGGCCTCGGCGCCCGTCGAGAGACCCAGTACTTC
CDR3aa: CSARGLGARRETQYF

d_gene: TRBD1
v_gene: TRBV6-5
len: 15
abundance: few
j_gene: TRBJ2-7
CDR3nt: TGTGCCAGCAGTTACGACCGGGACAGGGTTTACGAGCAGTACTTC
CDR3aa: CASSYDRDRVYEQYF